Presented here are 19 T cell receptor beta chains from one specimen sequenced in a study of regulatory T cells in long-lasting Graves disease. Time point reported: newly diagnosed GD, antithyroid drugs for less than 3 months. Construction of the TCR library relied on RNA isolated from PBMCs. The TCR beta library used iRepertoire HTBI primers with Arm-PCR amplification of CDR3. Via MiXCR, TCRdb re-called the multiplex PCR reads, giving one row per CDR3 protein. The sample yields 350,000 to 400,000 distinct CDR3 sequences, 15% to 20% seen once. This same sample was also part of a study on T cells in Graves' hyperthyroidism and ophthalmopathy.

The material sequenced was peripheral blood mononuclear cells (PBMCs), taken at new diagnosis, from a patient treated with antithyroid drugs. Receptors were obtained from a woman aged 18-35 years with Graves disease.

A note on this clonotype: A read error may be the cause here, since a much bigger clone is one base away. This rearrangement joins TRBV6-4 to TRBJ2-2, with D perhaps TRBD1 (6 bases). This CDR3 is 17 amino acids long. CDR1 and CDR2 (germline): MRHNA, SNTAGT. The CDR3 DNA is TGTGCCGGCAGTTCCCACAGGGTGAGGGGGAACACCGGGGAGCTGTTTTTT. It specifies CAGSSHRVRGNTGELFF.

This clonotype has at least ten counts. J is TRBJ1-6 and V is TRBV20-1; D unresolved. Germline CDR1 and CDR2: DFQATT and SNEGSKA (reference sequence). The length of the CDR3 is 19 residues. V lost 2 bases, J lost 1 base, and 21 bases lay in between. The CDR3 loop reads CSARQVIQNSWSYNSPLHF. The CDR3 DNA reads TGCAGTGCTAGACAAGTTATCCAGAATTCGTGGTCCTATAATTCACCCCTCCACTTT.

This clonotype was counted once. The likely explanation is a read error, given a far larger clone one base away. The gene calls are TRBV2 and TRBJ2-4; 7 nucleotides line up with TRBD2. V dropped 5 bases and J dropped 13; count of bases not matched to a gene: 11. The CDR3 has 13 amino acids. In germline, CDR1 is SNHLY, CDR2 FYNNEI. CDR3 in DNA: TGTGCCAGCAGTAGACTAGCTAGCAATGAGCAGTACTTC. It encodes CASSRLASNEQYF.

This clonotype was detected many times. The CDR3 loop is CASSQLAGGMSGRNEQFF. For the CDR3, the DNA is TGTGCCAGCAGTCAACTAGCGGGGGGCATGTCGGGTAGGAATGAGCAGTTCTTC. This chain joins TRBV6-1 and TRBJ2-1, with 12 bases identical to TRBD2. The germline V gene has CDR1 MNHNS and CDR2 SASEGT. V shed 5 bases, J shed 7 bases, and the junction held 15 bases outside the gene matches. The CDR3 contains 18 residues.

Many counts were recorded for this clonotype. The rearrangement links TRBV11-2 to TRBJ1-2, with a tentative D call TRBD1 (6 bases). The CDR3 has 13 residues. Germline V gene data show CDR1 as SGHAT and CDR2 as FQNNGV. The V gene lost 5 bases and the J gene lost 3 bases, with 10 bases spanning the gap. The CDR3 is CASSNRVDYGYTF. CDR3 bases: TGTGCCAGCAGCAACAGGGTAGACTATGGCTACACCTTC.

The chain combines TRBV9 with TRBJ2-2, with D uncertain. Between the trimmed V and J ends, which lost 2 bases and 6 bases, there was a span of 11 bases. The CDR3 contains 14 residues. The germline gives CDR1 SGDLS, CDR2 YYNGEE. CDR3 nucleotides: TGTGCCAGCAGCGTTAGTCCTCAAGCCGGGGAGCTGTTTTTT. This gives the protein CASSVSPQAGELFF.

Worth noting for this clonotype: This probably arose from a read error, given a far larger clone one base away. As DNA, the CDR3 is TGTCCCAGCAGCCTACTAGCGGGGACCTACGAGCAGTACTTC. Its translation: CPSSLLAGTYEQYF. The chain couples TRBV6-2 or TRBV6-3 to TRBJ2-7; TRBD2 matches at 10 bases. This CDR3 has 14 amino acids. CDR1 and CDR2 from the germline V gene are MNHEY and SVGEGT.

The chain couples TRBV4-1 to TRBJ2-2; weak D call: TRBD1 (6 bases). The CDR3 runs 16 residues. Germline CDR1 reads MGHRA; CDR2 reads YSYEKL. Trimming stripped 2 bases from V and 0 bases from J, with 10 bases between. CDR3 region: CASSQMTGSNTGELFF. The CDR3 DNA follows: TGCGCCAGCAGCCAAATGACAGGCTCGAACACCGGGGAGCTGTTTTTT.

This clonotype was picked up many times. The conserved phenylalanine or tryptophan normally closing the CDR3 is absent here, so this likely arose from a read error. No DNA is shown, since the ends of the CDR3 on it are uncertain; the CDR3 is the one TCRdb lists. This chain joins TRBV11-2 and TRBJ2-4; the table's D gene call, TRBD1, was not cross checked with the DNA. CDR1 and CDR2 (germline): SGHAT, FQNNGV. A total of 9 residues make up the CDR3, ends included. The CDR3 is CASSPPVNL.

This clonotype came up many times. The genes are TRBV7-2 and TRBJ2-3, with 7 bases lining up with TRBD2. This CDR3 is built from 16 residues. V lost 2 bases and J lost 0; bases outside the gene matches: 5. The germline V gene encodes CDR1 SGHTA and CDR2 FQGNSA. CDR3 loop: CASSLYTGGSTDTQYF. Here the CDR3 DNA reads TGTGCCAGCAGCTTATACACCGGGGGGAGCACAGATACGCAGTATTTT.

Notes on this clonotype: A much more abundant neighbour one base away suggests this may be a read error. This rearrangement joins TRBV28 to TRBJ2-7, with 8 bases aligning to TRBD1. Germline values: CDR1 MDHEN, CDR2 SYDVKM. The CDR3 loop spans 14 amino acids. The CDR3 bases are TGTGCCGGCAGTCCGCCCGGGACAGGCCACGAGCAGTACTTC. Amino acid sequence: CAGSPPGTGHEQYF.

The gene calls are TRBV24-1 and TRBJ2-6; D remains ambiguous. V lost 5 bases, J lost 4 bases, and 11 bases lay in between. Germline CDR1 is KGHDR and CDR2 is SFDVKD. The CDR3 is 15 residues long. Here the CDR3 reads CATSGLSSGANVLTF. The CDR3 coding sequence is TGTGCCACCAGTGGACTCTCCTCAGGGGCCAACGTCCTGACTTTC.

J is TRBJ2-5 and V is TRBV6-1, with D possibly TRBD1 on 5 matching bases. Germline CDR1 reads MNHNS; CDR2 reads SASEGT. Trimming took 6 bases from V and 2 from J, leaving 13 bases between them. The CDR3 runs 14 residues. CDR3 sequence: CASRRQNLQETQYF. CDR3 in DNA: TGTGCCAGCAGGAGACAGAACCTTCAAGAGACCCAGTACTTC.

This clonotype was detected only once. The CDR3 loop is CATSRVQGTRSTDTQYF. The CDR3 DNA reads as TGTGCCACCAGCAGAGTACAGGGGACTAGGAGCACAGATACGCAGTATTTT. The V and J genes are TRBV15 and TRBJ2-3; D is perhaps TRBD2 (8 bases). Trimming stripped 1 base from V and 0 bases from J, with 14 bases between. This CDR3 is 17 amino acids long. CDR1 and CDR2 (germline): LNHNV, YYDKDF (reference sequence).

This clonotype was recorded many times. The rearrangement uses TRBV3-1 and TRBJ1-1, with D possibly being TRBD1 (6 bases). Germline V lookup: CDR1 LGHDT, CDR2 YNNKEL (reference sequence). Trimming took 0 bases from V and 0 from J, leaving 11 bases between them. This CDR3 spans 16 amino acids. This CDR3 is CASSQDRGTMNTEAFF. In DNA form, the CDR3 reads TGTGCCAGCAGCCAAGACAGGGGCACTATGAACACTGAAGCTTTCTTT.

In its sample, this clonotype was seen many times. The chain couples TRBV20-1 to TRBJ2-1, with D possibly being TRBD2 (5 bases). This CDR3 spans 15 amino acids. V dropped 1 base and J dropped 0 bases, with 10 bases sitting between them. In germline, CDR1 is DFQATT, CDR2 SNEGSKA (reference sequence). The DNA of the CDR3 is TGCAGTGCTAGAGTCCCGGGATTCTCCTACAATGAGCAGTTCTTC. This gives the protein CSARVPGFSYNEQFF.

The chain recombines TRBV29-1 with TRBJ2-7; tentative D call: TRBD1 (6 bases). Germline V gives CDR1 SQVTM, CDR2 ANQGSEA. V lost 4 bases, J lost 2 bases, and 15 bases lay in between. The CDR3 is made up of 14 amino acids. The CDR3 here is CSVGLTGGAYEQYF. Written as DNA, the CDR3 is TGCAGCGTTGGGCTGACAGGTGGGGCCTACGAGCAGTACTTC.

CDR3 nucleotide sequence: TGCGCCAGCAGCTCCTCACAGTTCTACAATGAGCAGTTCTTC. It codes for CASSSSQFYNEQFF. This chain joins TRBV5-1 and TRBJ2-1; D call uncertain. V shed 3 bases and J shed 3 bases, with 10 bases lying between them. CDR1 is SGHRS, CDR2 YFSETQ, per germline. The length of the CDR3 is 14 residues.

The chain's CDR3 is CSVSNLGTGELFF. The CDR3 coding sequence is TGCAGCGTTTCAAATTTGGGCACCGGGGAGCTGTTTTTT. The chain joins TRBV29-1 to TRBJ2-2; D is unclear. Germline V lookup: CDR1 SQVTM, CDR2 ANQGSEA. Trimming shortened V by 5 bases and J by 4 bases, and 11 bases separated the two germline ends. This CDR3 region has 13 residues.